These 31 T cell receptor beta chains share one sample of origin, sequenced in a study of cytomegalovirus exposure and HLA in healthy donors. Sequencing was performed with immunoSEQ multiplex PCR; in TCRdb, only in-frame clones are kept and a portion is missing. The sample gives roughly 300,000 clones, around 89% of which show up once; over 0.85% is in the top ten. The sequencing input was PBMCs. All receptors derive from a woman aged 18-35 years in good health and CMV-seronegative.

In its sample, this clone was seen once. V is TRBV27 and J is TRBJ2-6; a possible D gene is TRBD2 (5 bases). CDR3 length: 15 residues. V was pared by 5 bases and J by 1 base, with 9 bases between. CDR1 MNHEY and CDR2 SMNVEV come from the germline V gene (reference sequence). CDR3 sequence: CASSPGLSGANVLTF. CDR3 DNA: TGTGCCAGCAGTCCCGGACTTTCTGGGGCCAACGTCCTGACTTTC.

This clone was seen more than once but under ten times. This rearrangement joins TRBV5-1 to TRBJ2-7; no reliable D call. V lost 4 bases and J lost 1, with 12 bases in between. This CDR3 spans 14 amino acids. Germline-derived CDR1 and CDR2 are SGHRS and YFSETQ. The CDR3 loop reads CASSPDGGSYEQYF. The CDR3 DNA is TGCGCCAGCAGCCCGGATGGCGGATCCTACGAGCAGTACTTC.

This clone was counted a single time. This chain links TRBV29-1 with TRBJ2-2; D might be TRBD1 (5 bases). Germline V lookup: CDR1 SQVTM, CDR2 ANQGSEA. V was shortened by 6 bases and J by 0 bases, with 8 bases between the two germline ends. The CDR3 totals 13 residues. DNA for the CDR3: TGCAGCGTGGGGCAGGCGAACACCGGGGAGCTGTTTTTT. It encodes CSVGQANTGELFF.

V and J are TRBV4-3 and TRBJ1-4; possibly TRBD1 for D (5 bases). Per the germline V gene, CDR1 is LGHNA and CDR2 is YSLEER. The ends were cut back, 0 bases at V and 7 bases at J, with 6 bases in the middle. The CDR3 extends over 13 amino acids. CDR3 nucleotides: TGCGCCAGCAGCCAAGATGGGGCTGAAAAACTGTTTTTT. It yields the protein CASSQDGAEKLFF.

This clone was counted a single time. The J gene is TRBJ2-7, the V gene TRBV10-3; 12 nucleotides agree with TRBD2. The CDR3 loop spans 15 amino acids. Trimming cost V 7 bases and J 7 bases; bases outside gene matches: 11. The V gene's germline CDR1 is ENHRY and CDR2 SYGVKD. In DNA form, the CDR3 reads TGTGCCATCAAGTCGGGACTAGCGGGCTTAGGGGAGCAGTACTTC. It is translated as CAIKSGLAGLGEQYF.

The chain links TRBV9 to TRBJ2-5; D is unclear. This CDR3 spans 13 amino acids. Per germline, CDR1 SGDLS and CDR2 YYNGEE. V was clipped by 0 bases and J by 5 bases, with 8 bases between them. The CDR3: CASSVDSGETQYF. The CDR3 nucleotides are TGTGCCAGCAGCGTAGACTCCGGGGAGACCCAGTACTTC. Variable domain in full (rest from reference TRBV9 and TRBJ2-5): DSGVTQTPKHLITATGQRVTLRCSPRSGDLSVYWYQQSLDQGLQFLIQYYNGEERAKGNILERFSAQQFPDLHSELNLSSLELGDSALYFCASSVDSGETQYFGPGTRLLVL.

The V call is TRBV4-3, the J call TRBJ2-3, with unresolved D. From germline, CDR1 is LGHNA and CDR2 YSLEER. The CDR3 contains 14 residues. Trimming took 4 bases from V and 3 from J, leaving 11 bases between them. CDR3 bases: TGCGCCAGCAGCCTATCCCCCGGGACAGATACGCAGTATTTT. This sequence encodes CASSLSPGTDTQYF.

V gene TRBV9 combines with J gene TRBJ2-5, with 10 bases aligning to TRBD1. The V gene end was trimmed by 4 bases and the J gene end by 2 bases; junction bases not matched to a gene: 11. CDR3 length: 17 residues. Per the germline V gene, CDR1 is SGDLS and CDR2 is YYNGEE. The CDR3 spells CASSPGTGVRGQETQYF. Here the CDR3 DNA reads TGTGCCAGCAGCCCCGGGACAGGGGTAAGGGGGCAAGAGACCCAGTACTTC.

This chain links TRBV7-2 with TRBJ1-1, with D tentatively TRBD1 (6 bases). V was cut by 7 bases and J by 0 bases, with 12 bases left in between. Looked up from germline, CDR1 is SGHTA and CDR2 is FQGNSA. This CDR3 contains 14 residues. CDR3 DNA sequence: TGTGCCAGCAACCTGGACAGATTGAACACTGAAGCTTTCTTT. This translates into CASNLDRLNTEAFF. Supplemented by reference TRBV7-2 and TRBJ1-1, the full variable domain reads GAGVSQSPSNKVTEKGKDVELRCDPISGHTALYWYRQSLGQGLEFLIYFQGNSAPDKSGLPSDRFSAERTGGSVSTLTIQRTQQEDSAVYLCASNLDRLNTEAFFGQGTRLTVV.

The J gene is TRBJ2-1, the V gene TRBV5-1; TRBD2 agrees at 7 bases. V dropped 0 bases and J dropped 12; count of bases not matched to a gene: 15. Germline assignment: CDR1 SGHRS and CDR2 YFSETQ. The CDR3 covers 16 residues. CDR3 sequence (DNA): TGCGCCAGCAGCTTGGGTTCTAGCGGAGCCCCGGCCGGGCAGTTCTTC. Encoded protein: CASSLGSSGAPAGQFF.

The J gene is TRBJ2-5, the V gene TRBV5-1; TRBD1 is a possible D gene (5 bases). Germline assignment: CDR1 SGHRS and CDR2 YFSETQ. This CDR3 spans 15 amino acids. The V end was cut by 4 bases, the J end by 4 bases, with 17 bases between. The CDR3 DNA follows: TGCGCCAGCAGCCCACTGGTGGGGCAGGGAGAGACCCAGTACTTC. This sequence encodes CASSPLVGQGETQYF.

V is TRBV9 and J is TRBJ2-2; tentative D call: TRBD1 (6 bases). The CDR3 is 16 residues long. Trimming removed 4 bases from V and 5 bases from J, with 18 bases in between. CDR1 and CDR2 from the germline V gene are SGDLS and YYNGEE. The CDR3 DNA sequence: TGTGCCAGCAGCCCCGGAGTCCAGGGGCCTACCGGGGAGCTGTTTTTT. This codes for CASSPGVQGPTGELFF.

The chain uses TRBV19 and TRBJ2-3, with a weak D call TRBD2 (5 bases). Per germline, CDR1 LNHDA and CDR2 SQIVND (reference sequence). There are 15 residues in the CDR3. V lost 5 bases, J lost 0 bases, and 12 bases lay in between. The CDR3 reads CASSPSGSSTDTQYF. CDR3 coding DNA: TGTGCCAGTAGTCCCAGCGGCTCTAGCACAGATACGCAGTATTTT. The full variable domain, completed using reference TRBV19 and TRBJ2-3, is DGGITQSPKYLFRKEGQNVTLSCEQNLNHDAMYWYRQDPGQGLRLIYYSQIVNDFQKGDIAEGYSVSREKKESFPLTVTSAQKNPTAFYLCASSPSGSSTDTQYFGPGTRLTVL.

The CDR3 spells CASSSGTSGHNEQFF. In DNA, the CDR3 is TGTGCCAGCAGCTCGGGGACTAGCGGACACAATGAGCAGTTCTTC. The V and J genes are TRBV7-8 and TRBJ2-1, with 11 bases matching TRBD2. The germline V gene encodes CDR1 SGHVS and CDR2 FQNEAQ. The CDR3 totals 15 residues. V was clipped by 4 bases and J by 5 bases; unmatched bases: 4.

The rearrangement uses TRBV5-6 and TRBJ2-7; 14 bases match TRBD2. This CDR3 has 19 amino acids. Germline V CDR1 and CDR2: SGHDT, YYEEEE. Trimming cost V 0 bases and J 0 bases; bases outside gene matches: 8. In nucleotides, the CDR3 is TGTGCCAGCAGCTTGGTCCCGGGACTAGCGGGAGTGAGCTCCTACGAGCAGTACTTC. Its protein is CASSLVPGLAGVSSYEQYF.

The chain links TRBV28 to TRBJ2-3; 9 bases fit TRBD2. With 2 bases clipped from V and 0 bases from J, the junction kept 6 bases outside the gene matches. The CDR3 runs to 17 residues. Germline CDR1 MDHEN, CDR2 SYDVKM. CDR3 in DNA: TGTGCCAGCAGTTTAGGAAGACTAGCGGTTAGCACAGATACGCAGTATTTT. This gives the protein CASSLGRLAVSTDTQYF.

The J gene is TRBJ1-1, the V gene TRBV6-5, with D possibly matching TRBD1 (5 bases). V was shortened by 2 bases and J by 9 bases, with 7 bases between the two germline ends. Germline V lookup: CDR1 MNHEY, CDR2 SVGAGI. The CDR3 contains 11 residues. CDR3: CASSYGGKAFF. Written as DNA, the CDR3 is TGTGCCAGCAGTTACGGGGGGAAAGCTTTCTTT.

The CDR3 loop reads CASSYFGQASEAFF. CDR3 coding DNA: TGTGCCAGCAGTTACTTTGGACAGGCCAGTGAAGCTTTCTTT. The chain links TRBV6-5 to TRBJ1-1, with 7 bases that match TRBD1. CDR1 and CDR2 (germline): MNHEY, SVGAGI. The CDR3 runs to 14 residues. Trimming at V came to 1 base and at J to 7 bases, leaving 6 bases not matched to a gene.

CDR3 DNA sequence: TGTGCCACCAGCAAGCAGGGGTCAGGTAGGGACGAGCAGTACTTC. Its protein product is CATSKQGSGRDEQYF. The gene calls are TRBV15 and TRBJ2-7; a possible D gene is TRBD1 (6 bases). In germline, CDR1 is LNHNV, CDR2 YYDKDF (reference sequence). The length of the CDR3 is 15 residues. V was cut by 4 bases and J by 5 bases, with 18 bases left in between. The variable domain in full, completed from reference TRBV15 and TRBJ2-7, reads DAMVIQNPRYQVTQFGKPVTLSCSQTLNHNVMYWYQQKSSQAPKLLFHYYDKDFNNEADTPDNFQSRRPNTSFCFLDIRSPGLGDTAMYLCATSKQGSGRDEQYFGPGTRLTVT.

The chain has TRBV1 and TRBJ1-1; the table gives TRBD1 as D, unverified against the DNA. TRBV1 is a listed pseudogene. The CDR3 loop spans 15 amino acids. The CDR3 loop is CTSRKDRGRETEAFF. Here the CDR3 DNA reads TGCACCAGTCGGAAGGACAGGGGGCGGGAGACTGAAGCTTTCTTT.

This sequence joins TRBV5-1 and TRBJ2-1; 7 bases fit TRBD1. The CDR3 length is 17 residues. CDR1 and CDR2 from the germline V gene are SGHRS and YFSETQ. The V gene end was trimmed by 4 bases and the J gene end by 5 bases; junction bases not matched to a gene: 15. CDR3 in amino acids: CASSMPGQLVLDNEQFF. The DNA of the CDR3 is TGCGCCAGCAGCATGCCGGGACAGTTAGTGTTGGACAATGAGCAGTTCTTC.

This clone was seen once. This rearrangement joins TRBV2 to TRBJ1-1, with 7 nucleotides matching TRBD1. V was pared by 3 bases and J by 4 bases, with 11 bases of the junction left unmatched. Germline V gene sequence: CDR1 SNHLY, CDR2 FYNNEI. The CDR3 is 16 amino acids. The CDR3 protein is CASSDWGKGASTEAFF. The CDR3 DNA reads as TGTGCCAGCAGTGATTGGGGGAAGGGGGCGTCCACTGAAGCTTTCTTT.

This clone showed up just a few times. The chain links TRBV7-9 to TRBJ1-2; 8 nucleotides agree with TRBD1. The CDR3 sequence is 16 residues long. The V gene's germline CDR1 is SEHNR and CDR2 FQNEAQ (reference sequence). With V trimmed by 1 base and J by 6 bases, 10 bases remained unmatched. CDR3 bases: TGTGCCAGCAGCTTAGGACCTACCGGGACAGGCAATGGCTACACCTTC. Protein sequence: CASSLGPTGTGNGYTF.

The V call is TRBV27, the J call TRBJ1-2; 12 nucleotides agree with TRBD1. J was trimmed by 2 bases and V by 6 bases; bases with no gene match: 13. Germline V CDR1 and CDR2: MNHEY, SMNVEV (reference sequence). The CDR3 covers 18 residues. The CDR3 is CASRPRPGTGGENYGYTF. CDR3 in DNA: TGTGCCAGCAGACCTCGTCCCGGGACAGGGGGCGAGAACTATGGCTACACCTTC.

The rearrangement joins TRBV19 to TRBJ2-1, with TRBD2 identical over 8 bases. The ends lost 7 bases at V and 1 base at J; junction bases unmatched: 9. Germline CDR1 and CDR2: LNHDA and SQIVND (reference sequence). The CDR3 spans 16 residues. The CDR3 region has the DNA TGTGCCAGTACCCGGGGGGGGACTAGTTCCTACAATGAGCAGTTCTTC. It translates to CASTRGGTSSYNEQFF.

This sequence joins TRBV28 and TRBJ2-1; TRBD2 aligns across 13 bases. The CDR3 is 15 residues long. CDR1 is MDHEN, CDR2 SYDVKM, per germline. V trimming: 5 bases; J trimming: 8 bases; junction bases outside the gene matches: 6. The CDR3 reads CASSPGTSGIYEQFF. CDR3 DNA: TGTGCCAGCAGTCCCGGGACTAGCGGGATATATGAGCAGTTCTTC.

The J gene is TRBJ2-3, the V gene TRBV6-1, with 12 bases lining up with TRBD1. V trimming: 2 bases; J trimming: 4 bases; junction bases outside the gene matches: 4. The CDR3 totals 16 residues. The germline gives CDR1 MNHNS, CDR2 SASEGT. The CDR3 bases are TGTGCCAGCAGTGAATGGGGACAGGGGGCGGCAGATACGCAGTATTTT. It translates to CASSEWGQGAADTQYF.

V usage is TRBV2 and J usage is TRBJ2-7, with a weak D call TRBD1 (5 bases). Between the trimmed V and J ends, which lost 2 bases and 6 bases, there was a span of 14 bases. CDR1 and CDR2 (germline): SNHLY, FYNNEI. This CDR3 contains 14 residues. In DNA, the CDR3 is TGTGCCAGCAGTGAACGTCTCCGGACAAGCGAGCAGTACTTC. It is translated as CASSERLRTSEQYF.

The CDR3 bases are TGTGCCAGCAGCCTGACAGGGGGCCTAAACATTCAGTACTTC. Translated: CASSLTGGLNIQYF. This chain links TRBV7-2 with TRBJ2-4, with 10 bases aligning to TRBD1. Germline-derived CDR1 and CDR2 are SGHTA and FQGNSA. The CDR3 totals 14 residues. Trimming took 5 bases from V and 6 from J; bases not matched to a gene: 4.

This clone was found a few times. This rearrangement joins TRBV4-3 to TRBJ2-7; TRBD2 matches 7 bases. Germline trimming cut 0 bases from V and 1 base from J; bases unmatched to any gene: 12. The CDR3 totals 18 residues. CDR1 and CDR2 from the germline V gene are LGHNA and YSLEER. CDR3 in amino acids: CASSQEQVGGSPSYEQYF. The CDR3 DNA sequence: TGCGCCAGCAGCCAAGAACAGGTCGGCGGGAGTCCGTCCTACGAGCAGTACTTC.

The rearrangement links TRBV5-1 to TRBJ2-2, with 9 bases that match TRBD2. V lost 4 bases, J lost 1 base, and 17 bases stayed unmatched. CDR3 length: 20 residues. Germline CDR1 SGHRS, CDR2 YFSETQ. DNA of the CDR3: TGCGCCAGCAGCGGCTCTCGGAGCGGGAGGCCCGATTTGAACACCGGGGAGCTGTTTTTT. Amino acid sequence: CASSGSRSGRPDLNTGELFF.